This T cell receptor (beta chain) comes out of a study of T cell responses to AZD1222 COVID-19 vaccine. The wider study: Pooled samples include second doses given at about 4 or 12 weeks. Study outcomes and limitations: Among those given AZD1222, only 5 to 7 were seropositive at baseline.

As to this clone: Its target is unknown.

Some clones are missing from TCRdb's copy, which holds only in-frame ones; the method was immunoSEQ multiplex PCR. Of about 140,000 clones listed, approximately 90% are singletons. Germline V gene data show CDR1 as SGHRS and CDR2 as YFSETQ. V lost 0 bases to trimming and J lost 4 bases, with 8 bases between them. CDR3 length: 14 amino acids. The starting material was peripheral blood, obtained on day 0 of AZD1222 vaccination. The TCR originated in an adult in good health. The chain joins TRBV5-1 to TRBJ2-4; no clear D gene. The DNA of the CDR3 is TGCGCCAGCAGCTTGGGTCAGGTGAAAAACATTCAGTACTTC. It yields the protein CASSLGQVKNIQYF. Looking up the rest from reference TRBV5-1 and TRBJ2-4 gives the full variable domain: KAGVTQTPRYLIKTRGQQVTLSCSPISGHRSVSWYQQTPGQGLQFLFEYFSETQRNKGNFPGRFSGRQFSNSRSEMNVSTLELGDSALYLCASSLGQVKNIQYFGAGTRLSVL.